This T cell receptor (beta chain) was documented in a study of T cell repertoires in cytomegalovirus infection (dated by TCRdb to about 2019). Study-level background: Donor HLA type was relevant to the analysis, as public TCR beta signatures indicated carriage of CMV infection together with the matching HLA type. The research as a whole found: Cumulative frequency of public TCR beta family members discriminated carriers of CMV infection plus the relevant HLA type in this cohort and an independent roughly 320-donor cohort. The ex vivo response was dominated by HLA-C-restricted CMV-specific TCR beta clonotypes, and the single most frequent clonotype in two of eight donors was supplied by these HLA-C-restricted clonotypes.

For sequencing, an Illumina HiSeq 1500 was employed. Using fastp trimming at Q25 and MiXCR clonotype assembly, TCRdb reanalyzed the public sequencing data and kept in-frame beta chains. Here each entry gathers all rows of one CDR3 protein and keeps the most common genes and DNA. This sample holds 200,000 to 300,000 distinct CDR3 sequences; around 12% were observed only once. The ten largest clones take up approximately 1.6% of the sample. As to this clonotype: Its antigen is currently not known. Qualities for individual bases were not recorded, and no much larger clone is one base off.

Germline trimming: 6 bases from V, 0 bases from J; junction bases outside gene matches: 2. The germline V gene supplies CDR1 SNHLY and CDR2 FYNNEI. CDR3 length: 15 amino acids, cysteine to phenylalanine. Just CDR3 DNA is preserved here, 45 bases in frame from base 1. The sample consisted of PBMCs. The TCR was taken from a human donor in good health (CMV status not recorded). Some clones in this sample may be carry-over from other donors' samples. The V and J genes are TRBV2 and TRBJ2-2, and 9 junctional nucleotides match TRBD2. The base sequence is TGTGCCAGCAGACGACTAGCGGCGAACACCGGGGAGCTGTTTTTT. Its translation reads: CASRRLAANTGELFF.